This TCR beta chain was obtained from a study of shared clonotypes between healthy human individuals. Several immunoSEQ 96-well plates shared each subset's DNA, each plate a replicate. The table came from immunoSEQ multiplex PCR; TCRdb's copy has only in-frame clones and leaves some out. The sample records about 2.1 million clones, 85% to 95% being singletons. Study results and limitations: Clonotype sharing across donors was expected to vary with sequencing depth.

With respect to this clone: Its antigen is not known.

Naive-designated CD8 cells lacked CD45RO, were positively enriched for CCR7, and omitted terminally differentiated effector memory CD45RA+ cells. Donors comprised healthy HIV-negative adults lacking recent acute infections or vaccinations. Sample: naive CD8+ T cells from PBMCs. The clonotype comes from a man aged 18 to 35 in good health. Some clones in this sample may be carry-over from other donors' samples.

The DNA of the CDR3 is TGTGCCAGCAGTGCGAGCGGGTCCCTTGGGAATGAGCAGTTCTTC. Its protein is CASSASGSLGNEQFF. This chain joins TRBV6-1 and TRBJ2-1, with D maybe TRBD2 (6 bases). Germline loops: CDR1 MNHNS, CDR2 SASEGT. V was clipped by 4 bases and J by 7 bases, with 17 bases between them. CDR3 length equals 15 residues.